A selection of T cell receptor beta chains follows, all from one sample in a study of blood T cell repertoires in COVID-19. Here immunoSEQ multiplex PCR was the method, and the copy in TCRdb shows in-frame clones only, minus some. The data contain about 240,000 clones, around 87% of them singletons. The specimen sequenced was PBMCs or T cells enriched from blood (not recorded which). The receptors come from a middle-aged woman with acute COVID-19. Both conserved end residues are part of each CDR3. The order of the fields is CDR3 DNA, CDR3 protein, J gene, D gene, V gene, clone size. The D gene is left open where the match is weak. Only part of the rows carry a size: once, few, many, or a class if the clone is expanded.

DNA: TGTGCCAGCAGCCAAGAGTTGTACAGGGTGAACTATGGCTACACCTTC; CDR3: CASSQELYRVNYGYTF; J: TRBJ1-2; D: -; V: TRBV3-1/TRBV3-2; size: once
DNA: TGTGCCAGTAGTATAGAAAGCAGGGTTACGGGCGGCTACACCTTC; CDR3: CASSIESRVTGGYTF; J: TRBJ1-2; D: -; V: TRBV19; size: -
DNA: TGCGCCAGCAGCCCCCCGTTGAAGGGAGACACAGATACGCAGTATTTT; CDR3: CASSPPLKGDTDTQYF; J: TRBJ2-3; D: -; V: TRBV5-1; size: once
DNA: TGCGCCAGCAGCCAAGAGCGGGCCTACACAGATACGCAGTATTTT; CDR3: CASSQERAYTDTQYF; J: TRBJ2-3; D: -; V: TRBV4-1; size: -
DNA: TGTGCCAGCAGCCCGACAGGAAGCTCCTACGAGCAGTACTTC; CDR3: CASSPTGSSYEQYF; J: TRBJ2-7; D: -; V: TRBV11-3; size: -
DNA: TGTGCCAGCAGCTACCAGAACCAAGAGACCCAGTACTTC; CDR3: CASSYQNQETQYF; J: TRBJ2-5; D: -; V: TRBV7-9; size: once
DNA: TGTGCCAGCAGCCTACGGGGTGGGACTGAAGCTTTCTTT; CDR3: CASSLRGGTEAFF; J: TRBJ1-1; D: -; V: TRBV7-3; size: -
DNA: TGTGCCAGCAGCCCGCAGGTGGAGGAAGAGACCCAGTACTTC; CDR3: CASSPQVEEETQYF; J: TRBJ2-5; D: -; V: TRBV7-2; size: -
DNA: TGTGCCAGCAGCCCGGGACAGAGCAATCAGCCCCAGCATTTT; CDR3: CASSPGQSNQPQHF; J: TRBJ1-5; D: TRBD1; V: TRBV6-5; size: -
DNA: TGCGCCAGCAGTGTATCAGATACGCAGTATTTT; CDR3: CASSVSDTQYF; J: TRBJ2-3; D: -; V: TRBV10-2; size: -
DNA: TGCAGCGTTCCCACACTAGCGAGGAGCTCCTACAATGAGCAGTTCTTC; CDR3: CSVPTLARSSYNEQFF; J: TRBJ2-1; D: TRBD2; V: TRBV29-1; size: -
DNA: TGTGCCTGGACGACTAGCGGGAGCAATTATACGCAGTATTTT; CDR3: CAWTTSGSNYTQYF; J: TRBJ2-3; D: TRBD2; V: TRBV30; size: -
DNA: TGTGCTAGTGGTAGAGGACAGGCCTATAGTTTCAATGAGCAGTTCTTC; CDR3: CASGRGQAYSFNEQFF; J: TRBJ2-1; D: TRBD1; V: TRBV12-5; size: -
DNA: TGCAGCGTTGCGGGACAACTTAATGAAAAACTGTTTTTT; CDR3: CSVAGQLNEKLFF; J: TRBJ1-4; D: -; V: TRBV29-1; size: -
DNA: TGTGCCAGCAGTGAATTGGCAGGATCTCGTACAGGCTATGGCTACACCTTC; CDR3: CASSELAGSRTGYGYTF; J: TRBJ1-2; D: -; V: TRBV2; size: -
DNA: TGTGCCAGCAGTCGAACAGGGAGCTCCTACAATGAGCAGTTCTTC; CDR3: CASSRTGSSYNEQFF; J: TRBJ2-1; D: -; V: TRBV7-3; size: -